The rows below give T cell receptor beta chains drawn from one sample of a study of beta chain features in type 1 diabetes. Produced via immunoSEQ multiplex PCR; TCRdb's table is partial and in-frame only. The table records a few hundred thousand clones, over 8.5% of them present only once. Sequenced input: central memory CD4+ T cells from blood. Receptors originate from a man under 40 with type 1 diabetes. The CDR3 runs from the conserved cysteine through the conserved F or W. Fields, in order: J gene, clone size, V gene, D gene, CDR3 DNA, CDR3 protein. The D gene is left open where the match is weak. Clone size appears in some rows only: once, few, many, or a class for an expanded clone.

>TRBJ1-2|few|TRBV18|-
TGTGCCAGCTCACCGGTCCAGGGAGGCTACACCTTC
CASSPVQGGYTF
>TRBJ1-1|few|TRBV15|-
TGTGCCACCAGCAGAGAAATGTTGGACGTGAACACTGAAGCTTTCTTT
CATSREMLDVNTEAFF
>TRBJ2-7|-|TRBV2|TRBD1
TGTGCCACCAAGTCCGGGACAGGGAACAACGAGCAGTACTTC
CATKSGTGNNEQYF
>TRBJ2-1|-|TRBV19|TRBD1
TGTGCCAGTAGTCGGCCGGGGACAGGGGGCAATGAGCAGTTCTTC
CASSRPGTGGNEQFF
>TRBJ2-1|-|TRBV11-1|-
TGTGCCAGCAGCTTCGGGCGACGGGGTGAGCAGTTCTTC
CASSFGRRGEQFF
>TRBJ2-1|-|TRBV4-1|-
TGCGCCAGCAGCCAAGCGGCGGGGTCGTCCTACAATGAGCAGTTCTTC
CASSQAAGSSYNEQFF
>TRBJ1-2|-|TRBV7-3|TRBD1
TGTGCCAGCAGCTTATCACAGGGGAACTATGGCTACACCTTC
CASSLSQGNYGYTF
>TRBJ2-7|few|TRBV7-2|TRBD2
TGTGCCAGCAGCGGAACCTCAGGGGGGCTAGCGGGAGGGTACTACGAGCAGTACTTC
CASSGTSGGLAGGYYEQYF
>TRBJ1-5|-|TRBV27|-
TGTGCCAGCAGTTTATGGGGGGATCAGCCCCAGCATTTT
CASSLWGDQPQHF
>TRBJ2-7|-|TRBV11-2|TRBD2
TGTGCCAGCAGCCCGGGGACTAGCGGCCGACTAAACGAGCAGTACTTC
CASSPGTSGRLNEQYF
>TRBJ1-2|few|TRBV28|TRBD1
TGTGCCAGCAGTTTAAGGGGGACAGATTATGGCTACACCTTC
CASSLRGTDYGYTF
>TRBJ1-5|many|TRBV28|-
TGTGCCAGCAGGGAAGACGGACGGATTCAGCCCCAGCATTTT
CASREDGRIQPQHF
>TRBJ1-3|-|TRBV28|-
TGTGCCAGCATCCCGGACCCCTCTGGAAACACCATATATTTT
CASIPDPSGNTIYF
>TRBJ2-3|-|TRBV11-3|TRBD1
TGTGCCAGCAGTTTTACAGGGGGATCAGATACGCAGTATTTT
CASSFTGGSDTQYF
>TRBJ1-1|-|TRBV29-1|-
TGCAGCGTGGGGACAATTAGGCGGCGAGCTTTCTTT
CSVGTIRRRAFF
>TRBJ2-5|-|TRBV12-5|TRBD1
TGTGCTAGTGCTCCCACAGGGACAGCTCAAGAGACCCAGTACTTC
CASAPTGTAQETQYF
>TRBJ2-1|many|TRBV6-5|-
TGTGCCAGCAGTTCGACCCTGGGGCGGCGCAATGAGCAGTTCTTC
CASSSTLGRRNEQFF
>TRBJ2-1|-|TRBV7-2|-
TGTGCCAGCAGCTCCCGGGACCCCAACAATGAGCAGTTCTTC
CASSSRDPNNEQFF
>TRBJ1-1|-|TRBV6-5|-
TGTGCCGCGCAGTCGGGGCAGAACACTGAAGCTTTCTTT
CAAQSGQNTEAFF
>TRBJ2-3|-|TRBV19|TRBD2
TGTGCCAGTAGTATGTCTCTCCTAGCGGGAGCGTCGAATACGCAGTATTTT
CASSMSLLAGASNTQYF
>TRBJ2-2|few|TRBV18|TRBD1
TGTGCCAGCGCACTGACCGGGACAGGGGGCCGGGCTAACACCGGGGAGCTGTTTTTT
CASALTGTGGRANTGELFF
>TRBJ1-1|few|TRBV18|-
TGTGCCAGCTCACCACCAGCGGTAAAGAACACTGAAGCTTTCTTT
CASSPPAVKNTEAFF
>TRBJ1-2|-|TRBV6-5|-
TGTGCCAGCAGTTACCGCTTGACGGAGGTGGGCTACACCTTC
CASSYRLTEVGYTF
>TRBJ2-7|few|TRBV28|-
TGTGCCAGCAGTCTTGGTTTTTTGTACGAGCAGTACTTC
CASSLGFLYEQYF
>TRBJ2-7|-|TRBV19|TRBD1
TGTGCCAGTAGTCGACGGACAGGGGGCGTTTCGGTCTACGAGCAGTACTTC
CASSRRTGGVSVYEQYF
>TRBJ2-6|few|TRBV18|-
TGTGCCAGCTCACCACCGCACACTGGGGCCAACGTCCTGACTTTC
CASSPPHTGANVLTF
>TRBJ2-1|few|TRBV7-9|TRBD2
TGTGCCAGCAGCTTGGCTAGCGGTCACAATGAGCAGTTCTTC
CASSLASGHNEQFF
>TRBJ2-3|few|TRBV6-5|-
TGTGCCAGCCAGGGGGGAGATACGCAGTATTTT
CASQGGDTQYF
>TRBJ2-4|few|TRBV4-1|TRBD1
TGCGCCAGCAGTCCGACAGGGGGAATCGTCGGGGCCAAAAACATTCAGTACTTC
CASSPTGGIVGAKNIQYF
>TRBJ1-2|few|TRBV15|-
TGTGCCACCAGCAGAGCAGGGCGGCGGTATGGCTACACCTTC
CATSRAGRRYGYTF
>TRBJ2-1|few|TRBV19|TRBD1
TGTGCCAGTAGCCCCGGGACAGGGTTTTCGAATGAGCAGTTCTTC
CASSPGTGFSNEQFF
>TRBJ1-5|-|TRBV19|-
TGTGCCAGTAGTATTCAGACCAATCAGCCCCAGCATTTT
CASSIQTNQPQHF
>TRBJ1-1|many|TRBV15|TRBD1
TGTGCCACCAGCCGGGACAGGAGGAACACTGAAGCTTTCTTT
CATSRDRRNTEAFF
>TRBJ2-5|few|TRBV11-3|TRBD1
TGTGCCAGCAGCACTGGGGCGGGACAGGACCAAGAGACCCAGTACTTC
CASSTGAGQDQETQYF
>TRBJ1-2|-|TRBV7-2|-
TGTGCCAGCAGCTTAGTTGAGTCTGGCTACACCTTC
CASSLVESGYTF
>TRBJ2-5|-|TRBV15|-
TGTGCCACCAGCAGCTGGGGGGAGGCAGAGACCCAGTACTTC
CATSSWGEAETQYF
>TRBJ1-2|-|TRBV28|TRBD1
TGTGCCAGCAGTTCCACGTACAGGGGCGACTATGGCTACACCTTC
CASSSTYRGDYGYTF
>TRBJ2-7|-|TRBV6-1|TRBD2
TGTGCCAGCAGTGACCCGGGAGGGCCCTACGAGCAGTACTTC
CASSDPGGPYEQYF
>TRBJ1-5|-|TRBV2|-
TGTGCCAGCAGTGGGGCAGGGAACGGGCAGCCCCAGCATTTT
CASSGAGNGQPQHF
>TRBJ2-1|-|TRBV7-8|TRBD2
TGTGCCAGCAGCTTCGGGACTAGCGGGATCCCGGGTGAGCAGTTCTTC
CASSFGTSGIPGEQFF
>TRBJ1-4|few|TRBV7-9|-
TGTGCCAGCAGCTCCGGCTCGGACAAACTGTTTTTT
CASSSGSDKLFF
>TRBJ2-1|many|TRBV7-3|TRBD2
TGTGCCAGCAGCCGGGGGGTTGCAAACAATGAGCAGTTCTTC
CASSRGVANNEQFF
>TRBJ2-5|few|TRBV10-3|-
TGTGCCAGTAGGGGTGCCGGGGGACAGGAGACCCAGTACTTC
CASRGAGGQETQYF
>TRBJ1-5|-|TRBV28|TRBD1
TGTGCCAGCAGTTTATCCGGGACAGGGTTCCAGCCCCAGCATTTT
CASSLSGTGFQPQHF